This T cell receptor (beta chain) was documented in a study of cytomegalovirus exposure and HLA in healthy donors. About the study: Out of 350 to 400 genotyped donors, roughly 80% belonged to the Caucasian-associated ancestry cluster.

The PCR ran on 60 Vbeta and 13 Jbeta primers. This table comes from immunoSEQ multiplex PCR, and its TCRdb copy is limited to in-frame clones, with some not included. This sample yields about 180,000 clones, of which about 80% are seen a single time; 1.5% belongs to the top ten. Per germline, CDR1 MNHEY and CDR2 SMNVEV (reference sequence). This CDR3 comprises 15 residues. With 4 bases clipped from V and 8 bases from J, the junction kept 8 bases outside the gene matches. The chain recombines TRBV27 with TRBJ1-4; 9 bases fit TRBD1. Input material: PBMCs. The sequence derives from a man aged 35 to 55 in good health and CMV-seronegative. CDR3 sequence: CASSSAGTGREKLFF. CDR3 nucleotides: TGTGCCAGCAGTTCCGCCGGGACAGGGAGGGAAAAACTGTTTTTT.